What follows describes a single T cell receptor (beta chain). The antigen remains unidentified. The data derive from a study of long-term antiretroviral therapy in people with HIV. The study, taken as a whole, reports: ART preceded a rise in diversity that nonetheless stayed lower than in transplant donor controls.

Every donor had one or more pre-ART and two or more post-ART PBMC samples. Run at survey level, the immunoSEQ assay was version v3.0. TCRdb keeps only in-frame clones here, not all; method: immunoSEQ multiplex PCR. The sample has approximately 25,000 clones, roughly 82% seen once. Trimming cost V 2 bases and J 3 bases, with 5 bases left between them. There are 13 residues in the CDR3. Per the germline V gene, CDR1 is SGHAT and CDR2 is FQNNGV. This TCR was recovered from a man aged 50-60 years with HIV. This specimen consisted of unsorted PBMCs, obtained 3 years after starting antiretroviral therapy. This chain links TRBV11-2 with TRBJ1-5; D is uncertain. CDR3 loop: CASSLKPNQPQHF. The DNA of the CDR3 is TGTGCCAGCAGCTTAAAACCCAATCAGCCCCAGCATTTT. The entire variable domain, with the rest obtained from reference TRBV11-2 and TRBJ1-5, is as follows: EAGVAQSPRYKIIEKRQSVAFWCNPISGHATLYWYQQILGQGPKLLIQFQNNGVVDDSQLPKDRFSAERLKGVDSTLKIQPAKLEDSAVYLCASSLKPNQPQHFGDGTRLSIL.